These 21 T cell receptor beta chains were all obtained from the same sample, sequenced in a study of regulatory T cells in long-lasting Graves disease. Investigators prepared the TCR beta libraries by applying iRepertoire HTBI primers and Arm-PCR of CDR3 regions. From the multiplex PCR reads, TCRdb called clonotypes with MiXCR, one entry per CDR3 protein. The table has 500,000 or so distinct CDR3 sequences, roughly 15% seen once; the top ten hold approximately 12%. Time point indicated: newly diagnosed GD, antithyroid drugs for less than 3 months. TCR sequences were obtained from RNA taken from PBMCs. These data also featured in a second study, about T cells in Graves' hyperthyroidism and ophthalmopathy.

The sample in question was peripheral blood mononuclear cells (PBMCs), obtained at new diagnosis, from a patient treated with antithyroid drugs. The source is a man aged 40-50 years with Graves disease.

A few counts support this clonotype. A read error is possible here, since a much larger clone lies one base away. The rearrangement links TRBV20-1 to TRBJ2-1; 8 nucleotides match TRBD2. CDR3 length equals 16 residues. CDR1 and CDR2 from the germline V gene are DFQATT and SNEGSKA (reference sequence). The J segment lost 2 bases and the V segment lost 5 bases, leaving 11 bases of the junction unmatched. CDR3 sequence (DNA): TGCAGTGCTCCGGCGGGACTAGTGGCGACCTACAATGAGCAGTTCTTC. As protein: CSAPAGLVATYNEQFF.

V gene TRBV12-5 combines with J gene TRBJ2-7; D is possibly TRBD1 (7 bases). The CDR3 has 15 residues. Trimming pared 1 base from V and 5 bases from J, leaving 15 bases between. Germline V gives CDR1 LGHNT, CDR2 FRNRAP. CDR3 sequence reads: CASGLGHRGLDEQYF. CDR3 bases: TGTGCTAGTGGTTTGGGGCACAGGGGACTCGACGAGCAGTACTTC.

This clonotype came up many times. J is TRBJ2-7 and V is TRBV5-1; possible D gene TRBD2, 5 bases. This CDR3 contains 17 residues. CDR1 is SGHRS, CDR2 YFSETQ, per germline. V lost 1 base and J lost 0, with 17 bases in between. Here the CDR3 DNA reads TGCGCCAGCAGCTTGTTCCCCCAGTCGGGGAGCTCCTACGAGCAGTACTTC. Its translation is CASSLFPQSGSSYEQYF.

This clonotype was seen ten or more times. J is TRBJ1-1 and V is TRBV20-1, with 8 bases fitting TRBD1. The germline gives CDR1 DFQATT, CDR2 SNEGSKA (reference sequence). The CDR3 extends over 12 amino acids. CDR3 DNA sequence: TGCAGGGGTGGGACAGGGAACACTGAAGCTTTCTTT. Encoded protein: CRGGTGNTEAFF.

This clonotype was seen at least ten times. V is TRBV4-1 and J is TRBJ2-7, with 8 bases identical to TRBD2. The CDR3 runs 15 residues. Germline V gives CDR1 MGHRA, CDR2 YSYEKL. V lost 3 bases and J lost 3; bases outside the gene matches: 7. CDR3 in DNA: TGCGCCAGCAGCCAGATACTAGCGGAAGACTACGAGCAGTACTTC. Its translation is CASSQILAEDYEQYF.

A few counts support this clonotype. This chain joins TRBV7-9 and TRBJ2-1; 10 nucleotides align to TRBD2. Germline CDR1 SEHNR, CDR2 FQNEAQ (reference sequence). V lost 0 bases, J lost 8 bases, and 1 base stayed unmatched. The CDR3 is 14 amino acids. The CDR3 coding sequence is TGTGCCAGCAGCTTAGCTACTAGCGGGGATGAGCAGTTCTTC. This gives the protein CASSLATSGDEQFF.

The chain joins TRBV10-1 to TRBJ2-1; either TRBD1 or TRBD2 may supply D (5 bases each). The CDR3 loop spans 13 amino acids. Per the germline V gene, CDR1 is WNHNN and CDR2 is SYGVQD (reference sequence). V lost 8 bases and J 9 bases, leaving 17 bases between the germline ends. CDR3 in DNA: TGCGCCAGCCGACGGGACCCTTCAAGTGAGCAGTTCTTC. Translated: CASRRDPSSEQFF.

This clonotype was seen more than once but under ten times. This sequence joins TRBV28 and TRBJ2-6, with 7 bases lining up with TRBD2. The CDR3 spans 17 residues. V lost 7 bases, J lost 2 bases, and 11 bases stayed unmatched. CDR1 is MDHEN, CDR2 SYDVKM, per germline. CDR3 sequence (DNA): TGTGCCAGCACTACCCGTTCGGGGGGAGCTGGGGCCAACGTCCTGACTTTC. This sequence encodes CASTTRSGGAGANVLTF. Full variable domain (outside the CDR3, taken from reference TRBV28 and TRBJ2-6): DVKVTQSSRYLVKRTGEKVFLECVQDMDHENMFWYRQDPGLGLRLIYFSYDVKMKEKGDIPEGYSVSREKKERFSLILESASTNQTSMYLCASTTRSGGAGANVLTFGAGSRLTVL.

This clonotype was seen a few times. The genes are TRBV7-9 and TRBJ2-7, with 11 bases matching TRBD2. CDR1 and CDR2 (germline): SEHNR, FQNEAQ (reference sequence). V lost 1 base and J lost 0; bases outside the gene matches: 8. This CDR3 comprises 18 residues. The CDR3 nucleotides read TGTGCCAGCAGCTTAGGGGCGCGTAGCGGGAGGGCCTCCTACGAGCAGTACTTC. Protein sequence: CASSLGARSGRASYEQYF.

This rearrangement joins TRBV2 to TRBJ2-2; D not resolved. Germline CDR1 SNHLY, CDR2 FYNNEI. The CDR3 has 12 amino acids. V lost 8 bases and J 5 bases, leaving 9 bases between the germline ends. As DNA, the CDR3 is TGTGCCAGCGTTTTGCGGACCGGGGAGCTGTTTTTT. Translating gives CASVLRTGELFF.

This clonotype was found many times. The rearrangement links TRBV5-1 to TRBJ2-7; maybe TRBD2 (6 bases). Trimming pared 0 bases from V and 5 bases from J, leaving 12 bases between. CDR1 and CDR2 from the germline V gene are SGHRS and YFSETQ. CDR3 length: 14 amino acids. CDR3: CASSLVVRGNEQYF. The DNA of the CDR3 is TGCGCCAGCAGCTTGGTCGTCCGGGGGAACGAGCAGTACTTC.

There are many counts of this clonotype. The chain combines TRBV3-1 with TRBJ1-1; weak D call: TRBD1 (6 bases). With 2 bases removed from V and 4 bases from J, the gap between germline ends came to 11 bases. CDR1 and CDR2 from the germline V gene are LGHDT and YNNKEL (reference sequence). This CDR3 has 14 amino acids. CDR3 sequence (DNA): TGTGCCAGCAGCCAATCAGGGGTTGGCACTGAAGCTTTCTTT. The encoded protein is CASSQSGVGTEAFF.

This clonotype was counted only a few times. The rearrangement joins TRBV24-1 to TRBJ2-4, with 7 bases aligning to TRBD1. Germline V CDR1 and CDR2: KGHDR, SFDVKD. The CDR3 runs 15 residues. V was pared by 5 bases and J by 0 bases, with 3 bases of the junction left unmatched. The CDR3 bases are TGTGCCACCAGTGGACAGGGCTTAGCCAAAAACATTCAGTACTTC. It specifies CATSGQGLAKNIQYF.

This clonotype appeared many times. This chain uses TRBV11-2 with TRBJ1-1; TRBD1 matches 8 bases. With V trimmed by 5 bases and J by 1 base, 9 bases remained unmatched. The CDR3 totals 16 residues. From germline, CDR1 is SGHAT and CDR2 FQNNGV. The CDR3 loop is CASSHLTGEGNTEAFF. The CDR3 nucleotides read TGTGCCAGCAGCCACCTGACAGGGGAGGGGAACACTGAAGCTTTCTTT.

The sample holds a few counts of this clonotype. The genes are TRBV7-9 and TRBJ2-3; 7 nucleotides agree with TRBD1. Germline CDR1 and CDR2: SEHNR and FQNEAQ (reference sequence). This CDR3 is 13 amino acids long. After removal of 5 bases from V and 4 bases from J, the junction contained 3 bases not matched to a gene. The CDR3 reads CASSRGGPDTQYF. In DNA, the CDR3 is TGTGCCAGCAGCCGAGGGGGCCCAGATACGCAGTATTTT.

This clonotype was picked up many times. The chain is built from TRBV5-4 and TRBJ2-1; D may be TRBD1 (6 bases). The CDR3 is 15 amino acids. Per the germline V gene, CDR1 is SGHNT and CDR2 is YYREEE (reference sequence). V was shortened by 3 bases and J by 4 bases, with 14 bases between the two germline ends. This chain's CDR3 is CASSWGRDEYNEQFF. For the CDR3, the DNA is TGTGCCAGCAGCTGGGGGCGCGATGAATACAATGAGCAGTTCTTC.

The sample holds many counts of this clonotype. The chain has TRBV27 and TRBJ2-3, with D possibly TRBD1 on 5 matching bases. This CDR3 region has 14 residues. CDR1 and CDR2 (germline): MNHEY, SMNVEV (reference sequence). Trimming removed 2 bases at V and 1 base at J, with 7 bases between. CDR3 loop: CASSLRRGTDTQYF. CDR3 sequence (DNA): TGTGCCAGCAGTTTACGCAGGGGCACAGATACGCAGTATTTT.

This clonotype was detected ten times or more. V gene TRBV4-1 combines with J gene TRBJ2-1; 9 bases agree with TRBD1. V gave up 2 bases and J gave up 8 bases; unmatched junction bases: 7. The CDR3 length is 15 residues. Germline assignment: CDR1 MGHRA and CDR2 YSYEKL. CDR3 sequence reads: CASSQFGQGFDEQFF. CDR3 in DNA: TGCGCCAGCAGCCAATTCGGACAGGGGTTCGATGAGCAGTTCTTC.

This clonotype has at least ten counts. The rearrangement links TRBV2 to TRBJ2-1; D perhaps matches TRBD2 (5 bases). Deletions cut 8 bases from V and 8 bases from J, with 13 bases between. The V gene's germline CDR1 is SNHLY and CDR2 FYNNEI. The CDR3 spans 12 residues. Here the CDR3 DNA reads TGTGCCAGCGTCGGCGGGCTGGATGAGCAGTTCTTC. The encoded protein is CASVGGLDEQFF.

The chain carries TRBV10-3 and TRBJ2-1, with D perhaps TRBD1 (6 bases). The germline gives CDR1 ENHRY, CDR2 SYGVKD. The CDR3 is 13 amino acids. Between the trimmed V and J ends, which lost 7 bases and 4 bases, there was a span of 11 bases. CDR3 protein: CAITEGVYNEQFF. In DNA, the CDR3 is TGTGCCATCACCGAGGGGGTTTACAATGAGCAGTTCTTC.

This clonotype has at least ten counts. This chain joins TRBV7-8 and TRBJ2-7; TRBD2 aligns across 7 bases. Trimming at V came to 4 bases and at J to 5 bases, leaving 8 bases not matched to a gene. The CDR3 totals 14 residues. Germline values: CDR1 SGHVS, CDR2 FQNEAQ. The CDR3 bases are TGTGCCAGCAGCTCGGGCGGGAGAAAACACGAGCAGTACTTC. This sequence encodes CASSSGGRKHEQYF.